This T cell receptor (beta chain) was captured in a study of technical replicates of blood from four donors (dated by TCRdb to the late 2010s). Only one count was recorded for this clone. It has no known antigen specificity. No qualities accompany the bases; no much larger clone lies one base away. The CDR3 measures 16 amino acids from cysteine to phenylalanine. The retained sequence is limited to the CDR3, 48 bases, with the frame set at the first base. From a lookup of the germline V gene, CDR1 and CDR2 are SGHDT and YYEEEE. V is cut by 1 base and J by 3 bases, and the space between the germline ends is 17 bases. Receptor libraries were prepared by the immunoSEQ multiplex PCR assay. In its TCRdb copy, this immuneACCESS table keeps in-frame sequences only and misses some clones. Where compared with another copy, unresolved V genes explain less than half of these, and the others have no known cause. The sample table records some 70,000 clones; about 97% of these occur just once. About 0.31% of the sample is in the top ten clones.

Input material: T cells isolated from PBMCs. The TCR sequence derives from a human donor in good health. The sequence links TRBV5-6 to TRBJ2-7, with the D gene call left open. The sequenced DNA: TGTGCCAGCAGCTTGAGTGATGGCAATAACCTCTACGAGCAGTACTTC. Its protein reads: CASSLSDGNNLYEQYF.